Listed here is a single TCR beta chain. What it recognizes is unknown. This entry comes from a study of T cell responses to AZD1222 COVID-19 vaccine. Study-level results: Clonal diversity was possibly underestimated; the donors were predominantly white British and more often female. Unmutated regions of variants are reportedly targeted by nearly half of spike-specific TCRs.

The data were produced by immunoSEQ multiplex PCR, yet TCRdb's version contains in-frame clones alone and is incomplete. The top ten hold roughly 5% of the sample, which has about 48,000 clones, 75% to 90% seen once. The sample was peripheral blood, taken 28 days after the second AZD1222 dose. The clonotype originates from an adult who received the AZD1222 COVID-19 vaccine.

CDR3 in DNA: TGTGCCAGCAGCTTGTTTGACAGAAGGAGGAACACTGAAGCTTTCTTT. Translated: CASSLFDRRRNTEAFF. The chain carries TRBV5-4 and TRBJ1-1; tentative D call: TRBD1 (5 bases). The length of the CDR3 is 16 residues. The V gene lost 1 base and the J gene lost 1 base, with 14 bases spanning the gap. Germline CDR1 and CDR2: SGHNT and YYREEE (reference sequence).